This TCR beta chain was sequenced in a study of molecular identifiers for immune sequencing clone quantification (dated 2018 in TCRdb). In terms of the full investigation: For a replicate experiment, the RNA from either approximately 20,000 or 100,000 naive CD8 T cells was divided into five aliquots, and four of those aliquots went on to sequencing. This methods study used CD8 T cells to benchmark TCR RNA copy counting and molecular-identifier clustering-based TCR repertoire sequencing (MIDCIRS).

As concerns this clonotype: Its antigen remains unidentified. Base qualities are not recorded, but no much larger clone differs from it by a single base.

Library creation used PCR. TCRdb names NextSeq 500 as the instrument used. Bulk TCR libraries were made following a previously described method, with the TCR primers given in Table S5. Total RNA was purified with the Qiagen AllPrep DNA/RNA kit. Before analysis, reads from multiple sequencing runs of one library were combined. The study's processing was this. Only reads with exact TCR constant sequence were kept, trimmed to 150 nt, and grouped by their 12-nt molecular barcodes. Within each barcode group, reads were sub-clustered at a 15% Levenshtein threshold, and quality-weighted consensus sequences were built per RNA molecule. Non-functional sequences were filtered out, along with any lower-count sequence sitting one edit away from another sequence. On the basis of fitting two negative binomial distributions, barcode sub-clusters with fewer than 20% of the maximum read count were discarded. The public reads were reprocessed in TCRdb via fastp at Q25 and MiXCR, keeping in-frame beta chains. Every entry covers one CDR3 protein and lists the most common genes and DNA from its rows. TCRdb, not the authors, supplied the V and J calls. The table for this sample lists 490,000 or so distinct CDR3 sequences; roughly 26% of them were counted only once. Approximately 0.8% of the sample belongs to the ten largest clones.

At the junction V is shortened by 8 bases and J by 8 bases; bases outside the gene matches: 6. The germline V gene (reference sequence) provides CDR1 LNHDA and CDR2 SQIVND. The CDR3 runs 12 residues from the cysteine to the phenylalanine. The read is trimmed to its CDR3 DNA, 36 bases read in frame from base 1. Naive CD8 T cell libraries were made from about 20,000 to 1,000,000 sorted cells using 10%, 30% or 50% of purified RNA. Naive CD8 T cells were FACS-sorted as CD8+CD4-CCR7+CD45RA+ on a BD FACSAria II into RLT Plus buffer. To test detection sensitivity, Jurkat RNA equal to some 11 TCR copies was added to samples of about 20,000-1,000,000 naive CD8 T cells. Enrichment of CD8 T cells was done with RosetteSep CD8+ T Cell Enrichment Cocktail plus Ficoll-Paque, and ACK red cell lysis came afterward. The research as a whole found: Modeling estimated about three recovered TCR RNA copies per cell, compared with about 9.3 by digital PCR, which implies 30% to 35% capture efficiency. The naive libraries included spiked-in Jurkat TCR RNA (10 copies' worth), and this Jurkat TCR RNA is not part of the donor repertoire. Clones above 20 RNA copies held over 98% of molecules in CMV-specific effector cells but under 1% in naive cells. When barcode sub-clustering was left out, chimeric consensus sequences inflated TCR diversity, with chimeras reaching as high as 47%. The sizes of highly expanded clones could end up underestimated when identical TCR molecules share a barcode. Spiked-in Jurkat TCR RNA equivalent to a single cell was reported to be detectable even among more than 900,000 naive CD8 T cells.

Recombination joined TRBV19 with TRBJ1-2, and 9 junction bases match TRBD1. Specimen: naive CD8+ T cells from blood, with Jurkat cell RNA spiked in. This specimen's cell subset or site label, per the study, means: FACS-sorted CD8+CD4-CCR7+CD45RA+ naive T cells. The TCR comes from a human donor in good health. Some libraries in this study had Jurkat cell RNA spiked in. The CDR3 protein: CASQQGAEGYTF. The DNA sequence reads TGTGCCAGTCAACAGGGGGCGGAGGGCTACACCTTC.